This T cell receptor (beta chain) was sequenced in a study of shared clonotypes between healthy human individuals. Regarding the study as a whole: Memory subsets had estimated richness that was generally smaller than that of naive subsets. Measured sharing among donors was expected to vary with sequencing depth. Clonotypes which were not shared had lower generation probabilities than clonotypes that all four donors shared.

Comments on this clone: Its antigen is unidentified.

The study separated CD4+ cells into CD45RA+ naive and CD45RA-negative memory subsets. This CDR3 spans 18 amino acids. CDR1 is LNHNV and CDR2 is YYDKDF in the germline V gene (reference sequence). V shed 0 bases, J shed 0 bases, and the junction held 7 bases outside the gene matches. TCRdb's copy holds only in-frame clones and misses some; the assay was immunoSEQ multiplex PCR. Of around 2.3 million clones listed, 95% are singletons. The V and J genes are TRBV15 and TRBJ1-5; 8 bases match TRBD1. Source material: naive CD4+ T cells sorted from blood. Subset reported: CD45RA+ positively selected. This TCR was recovered from a man aged 18 to 29 in good health. The CDR3 sequence is CATSRDWTGHSSNQPQHF. In DNA, the CDR3 is TGTGCCACCAGCAGAGATTGGACAGGGCATTCTAGCAATCAGCCCCAGCATTTT.